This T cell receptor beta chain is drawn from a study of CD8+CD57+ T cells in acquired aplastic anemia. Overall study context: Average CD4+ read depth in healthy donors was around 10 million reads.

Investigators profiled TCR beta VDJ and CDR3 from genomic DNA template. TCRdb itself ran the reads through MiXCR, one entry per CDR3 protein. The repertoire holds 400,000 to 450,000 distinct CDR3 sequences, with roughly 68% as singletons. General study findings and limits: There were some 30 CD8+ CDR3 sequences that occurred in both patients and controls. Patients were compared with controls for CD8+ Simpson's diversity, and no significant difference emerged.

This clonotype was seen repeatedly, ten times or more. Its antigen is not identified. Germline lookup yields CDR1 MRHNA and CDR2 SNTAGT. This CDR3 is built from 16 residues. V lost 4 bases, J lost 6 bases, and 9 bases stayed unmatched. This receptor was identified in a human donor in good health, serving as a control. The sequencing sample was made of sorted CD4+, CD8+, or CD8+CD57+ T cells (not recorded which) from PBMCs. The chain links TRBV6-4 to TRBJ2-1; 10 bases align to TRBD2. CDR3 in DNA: TGTGCCAGCAGTGGTGAGGAACTAGCGGGGCTCAATGAGCAGTTCTTC. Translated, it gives CASSGEELAGLNEQFF.